This T cell receptor (beta chain) was documented in a study of T cells in tuberculosis. CDR1 and CDR2 (germline): LNHNV, YYDKDF (reference sequence). V was shortened by 1 base and J by 3 bases, with 18 bases between the two germline ends. This CDR3 region has 17 residues. The time point is: new active TB diagnosis, blood taken before or within 7 days of starting treatment. The method was immunoSEQ multiplex PCR; TCRdb's version includes in-frame clones alone and lacks a portion of them. The table lists roughly 34,000 clones, around nine tenths of them singletons, with about 5.3% in the top ten. The TCR sequence derives from an adult with tuberculosis. Sequencing used PBMCs, obtained at tuberculosis diagnosis. This chain joins TRBV15 and TRBJ2-5, with a possible D match to TRBD1 (6 bases). CDR3 sequence reads: CATSRGGRTVGEETQYF. In DNA, the CDR3 is TGTGCCACCAGCAGAGGGGGGCGGACAGTGGGGGAAGAGACCCAGTACTTC.